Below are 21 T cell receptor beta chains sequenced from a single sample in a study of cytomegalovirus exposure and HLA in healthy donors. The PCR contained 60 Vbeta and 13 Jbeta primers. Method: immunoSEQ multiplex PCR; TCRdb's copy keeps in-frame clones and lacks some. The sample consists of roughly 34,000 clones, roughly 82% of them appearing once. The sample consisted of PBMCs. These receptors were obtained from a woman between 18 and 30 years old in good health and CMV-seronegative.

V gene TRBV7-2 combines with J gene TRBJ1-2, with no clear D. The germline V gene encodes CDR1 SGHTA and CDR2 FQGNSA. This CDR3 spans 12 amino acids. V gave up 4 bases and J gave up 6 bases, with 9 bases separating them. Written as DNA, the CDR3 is TGTGCCAGCAGCTGCGACATGAATGGCTACACCTTC. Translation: CASSCDMNGYTF.

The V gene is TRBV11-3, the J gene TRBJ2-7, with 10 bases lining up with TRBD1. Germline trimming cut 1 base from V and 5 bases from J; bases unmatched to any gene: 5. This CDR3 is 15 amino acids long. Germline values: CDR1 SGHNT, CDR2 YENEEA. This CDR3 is CASSLGVGQGNEQYF. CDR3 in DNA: TGTGCCAGCAGCTTAGGGGTGGGACAGGGGAACGAGCAGTACTTC.

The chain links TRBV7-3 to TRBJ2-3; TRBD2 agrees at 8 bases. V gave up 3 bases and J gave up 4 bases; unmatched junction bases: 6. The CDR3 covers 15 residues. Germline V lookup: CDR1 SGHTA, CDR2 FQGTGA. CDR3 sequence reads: CASSLIAGISDTQYF. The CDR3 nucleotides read TGTGCCAGCAGCTTGATAGCGGGGATTTCAGATACGCAGTATTTT.

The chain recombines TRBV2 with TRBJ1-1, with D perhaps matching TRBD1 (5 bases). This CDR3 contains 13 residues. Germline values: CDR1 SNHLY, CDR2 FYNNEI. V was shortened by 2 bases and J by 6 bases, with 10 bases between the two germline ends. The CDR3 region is CASSEQGEAEAFF. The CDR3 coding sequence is TGTGCCAGCAGTGAACAGGGTGAGGCTGAAGCTTTCTTT.

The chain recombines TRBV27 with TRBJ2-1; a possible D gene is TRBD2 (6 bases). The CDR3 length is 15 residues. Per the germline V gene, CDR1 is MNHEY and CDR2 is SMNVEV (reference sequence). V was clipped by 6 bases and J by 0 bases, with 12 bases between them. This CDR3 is CASSLAVYSYNEQFF. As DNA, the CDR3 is TGTGCCAGCAGCTTAGCGGTCTACTCCTACAATGAGCAGTTCTTC.

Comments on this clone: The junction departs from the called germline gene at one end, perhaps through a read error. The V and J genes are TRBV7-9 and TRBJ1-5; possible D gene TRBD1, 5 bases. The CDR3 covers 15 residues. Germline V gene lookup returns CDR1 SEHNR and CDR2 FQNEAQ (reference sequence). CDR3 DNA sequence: TGTGCCAGCAGCTTAAGTCCGGGGGGTAATCAGCCCCGGCATTTT. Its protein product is CASSLSPGGNQPRHF. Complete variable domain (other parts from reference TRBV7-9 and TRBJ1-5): DTGVSQNPRHKITKRGQNVTFRCDPISEHNRLYWYRQTLGQGPEFLTYFQNEAQLEKSRLLSDRFSAERPKGSFSTLEIQRTEQGDSAMYLCASSLSPGGNQPRHFGDGTRLSIL.

In DNA form, the CDR3 reads TGTGCCAGCAGGGCTCTAGCTGATACGCAGTATTTT. It specifies CASRALADTQYF. The chain employs TRBV5-6 and TRBJ2-3; a weak D match, TRBD2 (5 bases). There are 12 residues in the CDR3. Trimming removed 5 bases at V and 6 bases at J, with 10 bases between. Germline V gene data show CDR1 as SGHDT and CDR2 as YYEEEE.

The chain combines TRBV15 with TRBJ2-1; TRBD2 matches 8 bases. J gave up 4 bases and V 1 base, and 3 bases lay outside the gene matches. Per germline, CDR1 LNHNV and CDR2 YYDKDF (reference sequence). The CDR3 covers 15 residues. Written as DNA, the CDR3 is TGTGCCACCAGCAGAGGAGCGGGGGTTTACAATGAGCAGTTCTTC. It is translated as CATSRGAGVYNEQFF.

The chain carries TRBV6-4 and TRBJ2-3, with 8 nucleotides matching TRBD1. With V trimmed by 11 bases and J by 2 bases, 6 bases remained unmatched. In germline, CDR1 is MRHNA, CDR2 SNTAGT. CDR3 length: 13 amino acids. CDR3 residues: CAARQGSTDTQYF. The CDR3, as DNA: TGTGCCGCAAGACAGGGGTCCACAGATACGCAGTATTTT.

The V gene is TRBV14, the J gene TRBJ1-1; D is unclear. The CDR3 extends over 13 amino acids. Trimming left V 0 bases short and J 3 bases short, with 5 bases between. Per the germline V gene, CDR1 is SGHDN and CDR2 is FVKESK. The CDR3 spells CASSQEGHTEAFF. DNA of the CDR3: TGTGCCAGCAGCCAAGAGGGCCACACTGAAGCTTTCTTT.

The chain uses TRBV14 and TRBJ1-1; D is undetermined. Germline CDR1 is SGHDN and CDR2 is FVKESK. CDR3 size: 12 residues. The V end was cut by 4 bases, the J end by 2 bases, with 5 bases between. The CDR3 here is CASSPYNTEAFF. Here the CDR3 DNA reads TGTGCCAGCAGCCCCTATAACACTGAAGCTTTCTTT.

CDR3 residues: CASSLTGEDRELFF. The CDR3 DNA is TGCGCCAGCAGTCTGACAGGGGAGGACAGGGAGCTGTTTTTT. The V and J genes are TRBV5-1 and TRBJ2-2; the match to TRBD1 covers 8 bases. Per germline, CDR1 SGHRS and CDR2 YFSETQ. This CDR3 has 14 residues. Trimming at V came to 5 bases and at J to 9 bases, leaving 9 bases not matched to a gene.

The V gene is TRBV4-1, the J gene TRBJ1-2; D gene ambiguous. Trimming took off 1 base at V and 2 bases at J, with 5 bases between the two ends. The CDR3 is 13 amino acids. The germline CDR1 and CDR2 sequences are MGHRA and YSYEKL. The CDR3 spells CASSQGQNYGYTF. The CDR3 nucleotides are TGCGCCAGCAGCCAAGGTCAGAACTATGGCTACACCTTC.

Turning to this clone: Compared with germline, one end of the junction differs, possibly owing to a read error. The CDR3 DNA follows: TGTGCCAGTTCCACAGGAGTAGGCAATCAGCCCCAGAATTTT. Translated, it gives CASSTGVGNQPQNF. The rearrangement links TRBV18 to TRBJ1-5, with D perhaps matching TRBD1 (5 bases). Germline values: CDR1 KGHSH, CDR2 LQKENI. This CDR3 has 14 residues.

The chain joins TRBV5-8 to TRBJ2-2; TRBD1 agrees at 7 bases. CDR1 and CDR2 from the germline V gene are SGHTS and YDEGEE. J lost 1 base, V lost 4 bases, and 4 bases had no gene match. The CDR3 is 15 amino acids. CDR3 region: CASSHRGRNTGELFF. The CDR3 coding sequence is TGTGCCAGCAGCCACAGGGGCCGGAACACCGGGGAGCTGTTTTTT. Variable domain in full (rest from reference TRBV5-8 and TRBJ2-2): EAGVTQSPTHLIKTRGQQATLRCSPISGHTSVYWYQQALGLGLQFLLWYDEGEERNRGNFPPRFSGRQFPNYSSELNVNALELEDSALYLCASSHRGRNTGELFFGEGSRLTVL.

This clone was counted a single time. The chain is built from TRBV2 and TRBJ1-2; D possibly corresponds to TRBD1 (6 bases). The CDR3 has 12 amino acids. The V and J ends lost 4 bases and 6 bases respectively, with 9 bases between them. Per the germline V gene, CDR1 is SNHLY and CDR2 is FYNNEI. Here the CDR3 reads CASSANRDGYTF. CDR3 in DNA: TGTGCCAGCAGTGCAAACAGGGATGGCTACACCTTC.

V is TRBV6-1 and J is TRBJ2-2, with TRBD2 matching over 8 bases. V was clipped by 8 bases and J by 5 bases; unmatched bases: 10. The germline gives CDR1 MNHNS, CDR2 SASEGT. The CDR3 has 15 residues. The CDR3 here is CASGLARGGTGELFF. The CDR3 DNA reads TGTGCCAGCGGACTAGCTCGAGGGGGGACCGGGGAGCTGTTTTTT.

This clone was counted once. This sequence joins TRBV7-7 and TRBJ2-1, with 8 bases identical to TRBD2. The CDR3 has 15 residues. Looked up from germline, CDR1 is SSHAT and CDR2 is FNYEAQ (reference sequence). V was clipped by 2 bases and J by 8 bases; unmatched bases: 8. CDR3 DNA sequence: TGTGCCAGCAGCTTAACCTCCGGGGGGGCCGATGAGCAGTTCTTC. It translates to CASSLTSGGADEQFF. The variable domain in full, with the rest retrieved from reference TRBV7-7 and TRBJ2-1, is GAGVSQSPRYKVTKRGQDVTLRCDPISSHATLYWYQQALGQGPEFLTYFNYEAQPDKSGLPSDRFSAERPEGSISTLTIQRTEQRDSAMYRCASSLTSGGADEQFFGPGTRLTVL.

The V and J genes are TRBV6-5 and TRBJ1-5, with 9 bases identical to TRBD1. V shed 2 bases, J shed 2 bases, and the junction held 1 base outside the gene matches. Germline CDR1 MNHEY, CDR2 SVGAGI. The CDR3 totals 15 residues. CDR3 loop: CASSYTGGGNQPQHF. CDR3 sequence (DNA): TGTGCCAGCAGTTACACAGGGGGCGGCAATCAGCCCCAGCATTTT.

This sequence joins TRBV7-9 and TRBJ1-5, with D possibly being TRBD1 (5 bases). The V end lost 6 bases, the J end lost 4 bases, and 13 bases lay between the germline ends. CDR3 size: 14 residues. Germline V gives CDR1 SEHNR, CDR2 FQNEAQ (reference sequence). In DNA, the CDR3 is TGTGCCAGCAGTCTTGGTCAGGGAAATCAGCCCCAGCATTTT. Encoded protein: CASSLGQGNQPQHF.

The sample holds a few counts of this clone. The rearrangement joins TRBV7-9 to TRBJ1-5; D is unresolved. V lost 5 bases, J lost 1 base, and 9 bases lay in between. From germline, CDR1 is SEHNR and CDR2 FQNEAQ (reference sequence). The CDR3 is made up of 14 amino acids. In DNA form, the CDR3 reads TGTGCCAGCAGCATGGGAGGGAGCAATCAGCCCCAGCATTTT. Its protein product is CASSMGGSNQPQHF.